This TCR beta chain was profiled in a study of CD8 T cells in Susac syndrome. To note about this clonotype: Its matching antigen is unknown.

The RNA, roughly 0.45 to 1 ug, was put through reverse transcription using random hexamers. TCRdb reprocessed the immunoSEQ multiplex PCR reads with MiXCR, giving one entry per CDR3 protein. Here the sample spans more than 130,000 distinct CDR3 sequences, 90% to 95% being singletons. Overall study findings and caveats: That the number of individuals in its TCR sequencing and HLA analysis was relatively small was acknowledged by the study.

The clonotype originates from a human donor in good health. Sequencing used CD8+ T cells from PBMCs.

The CDR3 coding sequence is TGTGCCAGCAGTTTATGCACCGCACTAGCGGGAGACTGCGAGCAGTACTTC. Its translation is CASSLCTALAGDCEQYF. The chain joins TRBV28 to TRBJ2-7, with 11 bases that match TRBD2. J was trimmed by 6 bases and V by 0 bases; bases with no gene match: 10. The CDR3 covers 17 residues. Germline V gives CDR1 MDHEN, CDR2 SYDVKM. Full variable domain (missing parts from reference TRBV28 and TRBJ2-7): DVKVTQSSRYLVKRTGEKVFLECVQDMDHENMFWYRQDPGLGLRLIYFSYDVKMKEKGDIPEGYSVSREKKERFSLILESASTNQTSMYLCASSLCTALAGDCEQYFGPGTRLTVT.